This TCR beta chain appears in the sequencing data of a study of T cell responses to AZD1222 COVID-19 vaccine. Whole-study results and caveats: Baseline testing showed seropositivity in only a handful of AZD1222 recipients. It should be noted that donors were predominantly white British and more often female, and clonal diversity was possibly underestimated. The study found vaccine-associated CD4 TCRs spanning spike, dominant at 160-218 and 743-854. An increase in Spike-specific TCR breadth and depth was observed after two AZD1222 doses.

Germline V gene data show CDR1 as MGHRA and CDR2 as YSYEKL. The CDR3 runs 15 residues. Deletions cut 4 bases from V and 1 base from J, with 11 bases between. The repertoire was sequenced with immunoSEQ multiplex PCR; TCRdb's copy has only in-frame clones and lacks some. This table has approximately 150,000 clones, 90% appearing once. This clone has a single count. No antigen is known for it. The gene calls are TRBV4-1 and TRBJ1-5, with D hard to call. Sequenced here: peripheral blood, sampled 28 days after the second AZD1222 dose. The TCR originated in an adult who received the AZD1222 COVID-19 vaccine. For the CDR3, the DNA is TGCGCCAGCAGCCTCACATCACCGAGCAATCAGCCCCAGCATTTT. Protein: CASSLTSPSNQPQHF.